Presented here are 16 T cell receptor beta chains from one specimen sequenced in a study of T cell changes during pregnancy in multiple sclerosis. The data were produced by immunoSEQ multiplex PCR, yet TCRdb's version contains in-frame clones alone and is incomplete. The sample includes approximately 40,000 clones, 92% of them seen just once. The sequencing here drew on CD8+ T cells from peripheral blood mononuclear cells, taken in the third trimester of pregnancy. Every receptor here comes from a female donor with multiple sclerosis, enrolled in a pregnancy study.

This chain links TRBV27 with TRBJ2-7; D possibly corresponds to TRBD2 (6 bases). Germline values: CDR1 MNHEY, CDR2 SMNVEV (reference sequence). Trimming cost V 2 bases and J 4 bases, with 12 bases left between them. This CDR3 spans 14 amino acids. The CDR3 loop reads CASSLASAAYEQYF. For the CDR3, the DNA is TGTGCCAGCAGTTTAGCTAGCGCCGCGTACGAGCAGTACTTC.

The V gene is TRBV27, the J gene TRBJ2-1, with TRBD2 identical over 9 bases. The CDR3 contains 17 residues. J gave up 0 bases and V 4 bases, and 7 bases lay outside the gene matches. The V gene's germline CDR1 is MNHEY and CDR2 SMNVEV (reference sequence). The CDR3 reads CASSSLLAGPSYNEQFF. The DNA of the CDR3 is TGTGCCAGCAGTTCCCTCCTAGCGGGACCCTCCTACAATGAGCAGTTCTTC.

This sequence joins TRBV9 and TRBJ2-2; 7 bases line up with TRBD2. Unmatched junction bases numbered 6, after V lost 5 bases and J lost 5 bases. The CDR3 runs 14 residues. Germline CDR1 SGDLS, CDR2 YYNGEE. CDR3 residues: CASRGGRDTGELFF. CDR3 in DNA: TGTGCCAGCAGGGGCGGGAGAGATACCGGGGAGCTGTTTTTT.

In its sample, this clone was seen a few times. V and J are TRBV7-9 and TRBJ1-1; D not resolved. The CDR3 consists of 12 residues. V dropped 5 bases and J dropped 0 bases, with 4 bases sitting between them. CDR1 is SEHNR, CDR2 FQNEAQ, per germline (reference sequence). CDR3 sequence: CASSTMNTEAFF. In DNA form, the CDR3 reads TGTGCCAGCAGCACTATGAACACTGAAGCTTTCTTT.

J is TRBJ1-2 and V is TRBV2; TRBD1 aligns across 8 bases. This CDR3 has 15 amino acids. Germline-derived CDR1 and CDR2 are SNHLY and FYNNEI. Losses at the gene ends were 6 bases for V and 3 bases for J; bases not matched to a gene: 9. DNA for the CDR3: TGTGCCAGCAGACCCCGGACAGGGTTGGACTATGGCTACACCTTC. It yields the protein CASRPRTGLDYGYTF.

The chain's CDR3 is CASKKGRESDEQFF. The DNA for the CDR3 is TGCGCCAGCAAAAAAGGGCGGGAGAGTGATGAGCAGTTCTTC. This chain connects TRBV4-1 to TRBJ2-1; 7 nucleotides match TRBD2. CDR3 size: 14 residues. Germline V CDR1 and CDR2: MGHRA, YSYEKL. The J segment lost 8 bases and the V segment lost 7 bases, leaving 11 bases of the junction unmatched.

The chain employs TRBV4-3 and TRBJ2-7; D may be TRBD2 (5 bases). The length of the CDR3 is 16 residues. CDR1 LGHNA and CDR2 YSLEER come from the germline V gene. V shed 0 bases and J shed 1 base, with 13 bases lying between them. CDR3 sequence reads: CASSQDLGGGSYEQYF. In DNA form, the CDR3 reads TGCGCCAGCAGCCAAGATCTTGGCGGAGGTTCCTACGAGCAGTACTTC.

This sequence joins TRBV6-5 and TRBJ2-1; TRBD2 agrees at 7 bases. There are 12 residues in the CDR3. From germline, CDR1 is MNHEY and CDR2 SVGAGI. The J segment lost 9 bases and the V segment lost 5 bases, leaving 4 bases of the junction unmatched. The CDR3 region is CASSGGGAEQFF. DNA for the CDR3: TGTGCCAGCAGTGGGGGGGGAGCTGAGCAGTTCTTC.

This clone was found once. The rearrangement uses TRBV6-1 and TRBJ1-5, with 9 bases fitting TRBD1. The V gene end was trimmed by 4 bases and the J gene end by 9 bases; junction bases not matched to a gene: 10. Germline lookup yields CDR1 MNHNS and CDR2 SASEGT. This CDR3 is 15 amino acids long. The CDR3 DNA sequence: TGTGCCAGCAGTGCACCGGGACAGGGCGGTCGGCCCCAGCATTTT. Translation gives CASSAPGQGGRPQHF.

The chain combines TRBV7-9 with TRBJ2-1; 10 bases line up with TRBD2. CDR1 SEHNR and CDR2 FQNEAQ come from the germline V gene (reference sequence). V lost 0 bases to trimming and J lost 2 bases; unmatched junction nucleotides: 4. CDR3 length equals 17 residues. Here the CDR3 reads CASSLASGLAAYNEQFF. Written as DNA, the CDR3 is TGTGCCAGCAGCTTAGCCTCAGGACTAGCGGCCTACAATGAGCAGTTCTTC.

This clone was seen just once. The chain recombines TRBV5-1 with TRBJ1-2; maybe TRBD1 (5 bases). There are 15 residues in the CDR3. Germline V lookup: CDR1 SGHRS, CDR2 YFSETQ. Trimming cost V 4 bases and J 7 bases, with 20 bases left between them. The DNA of the CDR3 is TGCGCCAGCAGCATCTCCTGGGGGGGGGTCCGTGGCTACACCTTC. Translating it yields CASSISWGGVRGYTF. Full variable domain (missing parts from reference TRBV5-1 and TRBJ1-2): KAGVTQTPRYLIKTRGQQVTLSCSPISGHRSVSWYQQTPGQGLQFLFEYFSETQRNKGNFPGRFSGRQFSNSRSEMNVSTLELGDSALYLCASSISWGGVRGYTFGSGTRLTVV.

V usage is TRBV7-9 and J usage is TRBJ2-4; tentative D call: TRBD1 (5 bases). V lost 2 bases and J lost 0, with 11 bases in between. Germline CDR1 reads SEHNR; CDR2 reads FQNEAQ (reference sequence). The CDR3 loop spans 16 amino acids. The CDR3 spells CASSLNTGVAKNIQYF. In DNA, the CDR3 is TGTGCCAGCAGCTTAAATACAGGAGTAGCCAAAAACATTCAGTACTTC.

This rearrangement joins TRBV27 to TRBJ1-6; D not certain. The CDR3 consists of 15 residues. The V end was cut by 6 bases, the J end by 7 bases, with 16 bases between. CDR1 and CDR2 from the germline V gene are MNHEY and SMNVEV (reference sequence). The CDR3 DNA follows: TGTGCCAGCAGCTCGAATTGGCAGGCAAATTCACCCCTCCACTTT. Residues: CASSSNWQANSPLHF.

The CDR3 region is CASNPGLASDTQYF. The CDR3 DNA reads TGTGCCAGCAACCCGGGACTAGCTTCAGATACGCAGTATTTT. The chain links TRBV9 to TRBJ2-3, with 9 nucleotides matching TRBD2. Germline V lookup: CDR1 SGDLS, CDR2 YYNGEE. The CDR3 contains 14 residues. With 6 bases clipped from V and 4 bases from J, the junction kept 6 bases outside the gene matches.

The chain has TRBV29-1 and TRBJ2-1, with TRBD2 matching over 10 bases. V shed 3 bases, J shed 8 bases, and the junction held 7 bases outside the gene matches. The CDR3 covers 14 residues. Germline V lookup: CDR1 SQVTM, CDR2 ANQGSEA. The CDR3 nucleotides read TGCAGCGTTGATCGATCTAGCGGGAGCGATGAGCAGTTCTTC. The encoded protein is CSVDRSSGSDEQFF.

The chain carries TRBV29-1 and TRBJ2-1; 8 bases are a match to TRBD2. This CDR3 has 14 residues. The junction had 4 bases not matched to a gene; V was cut back by 4 bases and J by 2 bases. CDR1 and CDR2 (germline): SQVTM, ANQGSEA. DNA for the CDR3: TGCAGCGTTGGACGTAGCGGGACCTACAATGAGCAGTTCTTC. Translated: CSVGRSGTYNEQFF.